This T cell receptor (beta chain) was recorded in a study of identical twins (TCRdb year 2016). Background for the entire study: To test whether fetal clonotypes persist, this study deep-sequenced TCR alpha and beta repertoires from monozygotic twins, from unrelated adults of various ages, and from cord blood. To rule out contamination, replicate twin experiments were performed at different times with different library preparation protocols. The investigation overall reported the following: Out-of-frame TCR alpha sequences shared between twins showed an excess of low generation-probability sequences compared with coincidental sharing between unrelated individuals. Because the same donors could not be followed over many years, the conclusions relied on cross-sectional statistical analysis. In monozygotic twins, recombination models systematically underestimated out-of-frame TCR alpha sharing, but the models matched the sharing seen between unrelated individuals. In beta out-of-frame sequences, excess twin sharing was weaker, because having fewer shared sequences lowered the signal-to-noise ratio. Abundant cord blood beta clonotypes carried fewer insertions; young adult naive repertoires showed a weaker similar trend, while memory repertoires showed none. Zero-insertion analyses could be partly confounded by invariant T cells such as MAIT and iNKT, though diverse VJ usage argued against such confounding for most clonotypes.

Libraries came from 5' RACE. The sequencer was an Illumina HiSeq 2000. Template switching introduced a universal primer binding site; the final cDNA contained a unique molecular identifier, enabling accurate counting of TCR cDNA molecules. Specific primers in the conserved constant-segment region were used to synthesize first-strand cDNA for the TCR alpha and beta chains. Each cDNA library was double barcoded, with a SMART-Mk sample barcode plus Illumina barcodes, to control for contamination. TruSeq adapter sequences along with Illumina sample barcodes were introduced in two successive PCR steps. The TCR alpha and beta cDNA libraries were sequenced on the Illumina HiSeq platform using custom primers. In the source study's methods: Unique molecular identifiers were extracted from raw reads with MiGEC, and CDR3 positions were determined with MiXCR. For each individual, recombination models were inferred using an EM algorithm with the repgenHMM and IGoR tools. Shared clonotype analysis was performed with the tcR package in R, normalizing sharing by the product of cloneset sizes. Out-of-frame nonproductive sequences were analyzed to study raw recombination free of thymic and clonal selection effects. The public reads were quality trimmed at Q25 with fastp and then assembled into clones with MiXCR by TCRdb, keeping productive beta chains. CDR3 protein sequences are deduplicated, and each keeps its most common genes and DNA. The V and J calls were determined by TCRdb, not by the authors. The sample records some 900,000 distinct CDR3 sequences, 12% of which are singletons. Clones ranked in the top ten supply around 1.5% of the sample.

In the case of this clonotype: The antigen it binds to is not known. Base qualities were left out, and no much larger clone turns up one base away.

Only healthy Caucasian donors were included. The twin cohort consisted of three pairs of female monozygotic twins, all aged roughly 18 to 30 years. The RNA used for TCR libraries was isolated from peripheral blood mononuclear cells. In the germline V gene (reference sequence), CDR1 corresponds to MNHEY and CDR2 to SMNVEV. The CDR3 runs 13 residues from the cysteine to the phenylalanine. Only CDR3 DNA is held: 39 bases, read in frame from base 1. The junction carries 12 bases between V and J, which are trimmed by 10 bases and 3 bases respectively. These same records also appear under a second study, on yellow fever vaccine responses in identical twins. Reported in the second study: The authors reported that the T cell response to vaccination in identical twins appeared partly convergent and partly personalized. The study precisely tracked vaccine-responding T cell clones in identical twins.

The chain uses TRBV27 and TRBJ2-2, with no D gene named confidently. The sequencing input was PBMCs. This receptor was obtained from a woman aged 18-29 years in good health. The nucleotides read TGTGCCACTCGAGGCGGCTACACCGGGGAGCTGTTTTTT. It codes for CATRGGYTGELFF.